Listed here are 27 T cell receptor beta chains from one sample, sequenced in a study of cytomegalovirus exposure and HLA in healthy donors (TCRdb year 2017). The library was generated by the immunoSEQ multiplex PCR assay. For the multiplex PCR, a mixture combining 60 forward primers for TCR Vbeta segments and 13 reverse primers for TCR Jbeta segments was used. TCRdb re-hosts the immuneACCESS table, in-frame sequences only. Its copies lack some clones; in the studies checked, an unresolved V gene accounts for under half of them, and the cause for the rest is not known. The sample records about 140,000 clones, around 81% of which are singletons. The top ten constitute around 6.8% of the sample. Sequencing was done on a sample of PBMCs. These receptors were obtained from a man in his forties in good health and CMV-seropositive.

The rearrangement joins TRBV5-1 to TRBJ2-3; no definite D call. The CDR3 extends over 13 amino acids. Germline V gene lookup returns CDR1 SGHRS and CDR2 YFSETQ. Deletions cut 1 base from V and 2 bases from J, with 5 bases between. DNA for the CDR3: TGCGCCAGCAGCTTGCGAGACACAGATACGCAGTATTTT. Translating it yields CASSLRDTDTQYF.

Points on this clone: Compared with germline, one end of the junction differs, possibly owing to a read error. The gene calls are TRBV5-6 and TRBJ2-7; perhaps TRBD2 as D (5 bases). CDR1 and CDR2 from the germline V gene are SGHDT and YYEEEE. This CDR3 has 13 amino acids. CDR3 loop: CASSLGASQSVNF. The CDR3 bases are TGTGCCAGCAGCTTGGGGGCTAGCCAGAGCGTCAACTTC.

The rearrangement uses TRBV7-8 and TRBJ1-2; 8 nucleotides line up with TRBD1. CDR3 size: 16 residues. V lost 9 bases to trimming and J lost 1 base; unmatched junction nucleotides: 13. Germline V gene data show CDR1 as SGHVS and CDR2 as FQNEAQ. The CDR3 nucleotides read TGTGCCAGTTTCGCCGGGACAGGAAAATTTAACTATGGCTACACCTTC. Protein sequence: CASFAGTGKFNYGYTF.

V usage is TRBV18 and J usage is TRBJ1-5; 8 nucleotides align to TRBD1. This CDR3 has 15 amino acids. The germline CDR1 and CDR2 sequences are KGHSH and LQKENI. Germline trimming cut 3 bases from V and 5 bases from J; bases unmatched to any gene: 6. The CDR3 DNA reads TGTGCCAGCTCACCGAATACAGGGGGAGATCAGCCCCAGCATTTT. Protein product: CASSPNTGGDQPQHF. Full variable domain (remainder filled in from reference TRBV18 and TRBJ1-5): NAGVMQNPRHLVRRRGQEARLRCSPMKGHSHVYWYRQLPEEGLKFMVYLQKENIIDESGMPKERFSAEFPKEGPSILRIQQVVRGDSAAYFCASSPNTGGDQPQHFGDGTRLSIL.

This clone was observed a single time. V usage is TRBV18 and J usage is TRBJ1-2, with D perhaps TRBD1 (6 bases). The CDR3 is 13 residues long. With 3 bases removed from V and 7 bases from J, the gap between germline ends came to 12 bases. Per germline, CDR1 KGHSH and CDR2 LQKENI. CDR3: CASSPRTASGYTF. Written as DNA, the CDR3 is TGTGCCAGCTCACCTCGGACAGCGTCTGGCTACACCTTC.

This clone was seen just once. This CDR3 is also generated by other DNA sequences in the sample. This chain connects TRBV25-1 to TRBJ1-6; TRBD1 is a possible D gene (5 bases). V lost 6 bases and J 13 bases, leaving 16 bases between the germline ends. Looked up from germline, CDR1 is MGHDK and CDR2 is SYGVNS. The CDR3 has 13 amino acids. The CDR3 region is CASREGSLSPLHF. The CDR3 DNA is TGTGCCAGCAGGGAGGGGTCCCTTTCCCCCCTCCACTTT.

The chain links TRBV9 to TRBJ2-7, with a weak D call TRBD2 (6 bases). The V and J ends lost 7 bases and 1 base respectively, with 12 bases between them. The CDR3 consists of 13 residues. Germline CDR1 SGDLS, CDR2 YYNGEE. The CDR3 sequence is CASASGGSYEQYF. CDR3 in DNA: TGTGCCAGCGCGTCCGGGGGTTCCTACGAGCAGTACTTC.

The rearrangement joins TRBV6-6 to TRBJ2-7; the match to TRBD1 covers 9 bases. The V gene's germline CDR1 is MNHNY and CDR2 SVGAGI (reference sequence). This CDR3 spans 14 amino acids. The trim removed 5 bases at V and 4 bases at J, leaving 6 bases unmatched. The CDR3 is CASSRDRALYEQYF. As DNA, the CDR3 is TGTGCCAGCAGTAGGGACAGGGCCTTGTACGAGCAGTACTTC.

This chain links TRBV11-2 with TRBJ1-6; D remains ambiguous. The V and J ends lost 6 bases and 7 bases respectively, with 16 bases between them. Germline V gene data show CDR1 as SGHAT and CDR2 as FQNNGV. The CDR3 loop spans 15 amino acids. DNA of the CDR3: TGTGCCAGCAGGTTCATCCGGGATCTAAATTCACCCCTCCACTTT. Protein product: CASRFIRDLNSPLHF.

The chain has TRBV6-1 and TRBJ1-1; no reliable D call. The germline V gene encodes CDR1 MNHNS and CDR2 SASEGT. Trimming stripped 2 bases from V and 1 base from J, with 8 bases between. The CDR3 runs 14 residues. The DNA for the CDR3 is TGTGCCAGCAGTGAAAGGTCAGGGAACACTGAAGCTTTCTTT. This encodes CASSERSGNTEAFF.

The CDR3 here is CAISDGWDTQYF. Here the CDR3 DNA reads TGTGCCATCAGTGACGGGTGGGATACGCAGTATTTT. The V gene is TRBV10-3, the J gene TRBJ2-3, with no clear D. CDR1 and CDR2 from the germline V gene are ENHRY and SYGVKD. The V and J ends lost 3 bases and 6 bases respectively, with 7 bases between them. This CDR3 spans 12 amino acids.

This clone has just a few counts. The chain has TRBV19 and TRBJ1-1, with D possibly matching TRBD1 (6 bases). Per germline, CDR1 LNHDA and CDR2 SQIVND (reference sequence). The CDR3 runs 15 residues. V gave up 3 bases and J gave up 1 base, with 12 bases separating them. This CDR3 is CASSISSGANTEAFF. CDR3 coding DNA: TGTGCCAGTAGTATTTCCTCAGGGGCGAACACTGAAGCTTTCTTT.

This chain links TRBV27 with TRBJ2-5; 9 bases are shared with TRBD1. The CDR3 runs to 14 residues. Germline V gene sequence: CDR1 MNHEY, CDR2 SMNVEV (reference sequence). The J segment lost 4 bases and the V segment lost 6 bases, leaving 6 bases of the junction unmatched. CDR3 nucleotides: TGTGCCAGCAGCAACAGGGGGCGCGGAGAGACCCAGTACTTC. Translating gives CASSNRGRGETQYF.

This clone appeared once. This CDR3 reads CASSLTDRGWETQYF. The DNA of the CDR3 is TGCGCCAGCAGCTTGACGGACAGGGGGTGGGAGACCCAGTACTTC. The gene calls are TRBV5-1 and TRBJ2-5; 10 bases agree with TRBD1. CDR3 size: 15 residues. Germline trimming cut 1 base from V and 5 bases from J; bases unmatched to any gene: 5. Germline CDR1 is SGHRS and CDR2 is YFSETQ.

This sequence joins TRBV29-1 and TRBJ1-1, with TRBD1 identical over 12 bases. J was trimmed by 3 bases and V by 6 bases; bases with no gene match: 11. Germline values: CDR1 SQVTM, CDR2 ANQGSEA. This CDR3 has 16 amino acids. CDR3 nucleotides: TGCAGCGTACCCGGGACAGGGGGCGTCAAGTACACTGAAGCTTTCTTT. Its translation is CSVPGTGGVKYTEAFF.

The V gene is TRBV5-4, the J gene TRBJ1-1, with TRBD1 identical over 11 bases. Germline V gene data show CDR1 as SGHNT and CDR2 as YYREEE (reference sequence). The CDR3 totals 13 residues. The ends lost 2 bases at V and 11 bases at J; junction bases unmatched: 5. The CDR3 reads CASSFGQGASAFF. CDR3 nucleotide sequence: TGTGCCAGCAGCTTCGGACAGGGGGCTAGTGCTTTCTTT.

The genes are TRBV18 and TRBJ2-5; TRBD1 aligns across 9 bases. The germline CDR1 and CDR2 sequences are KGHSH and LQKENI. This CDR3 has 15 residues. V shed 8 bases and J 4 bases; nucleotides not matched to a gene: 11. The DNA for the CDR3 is TGTGCCAGCATTAGAACGGGACAGGGAAGAGAGACCCAGTACTTC. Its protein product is CASIRTGQGRETQYF. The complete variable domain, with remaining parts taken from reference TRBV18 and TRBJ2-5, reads NAGVMQNPRHLVRRRGQEARLRCSPMKGHSHVYWYRQLPEEGLKFMVYLQKENIIDESGMPKERFSAEFPKEGPSILRIQQVVRGDSAAYFCASIRTGQGRETQYFGPGTRLLVL.

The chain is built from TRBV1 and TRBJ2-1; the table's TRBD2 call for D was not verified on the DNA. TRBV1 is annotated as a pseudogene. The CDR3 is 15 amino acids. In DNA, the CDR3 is TGCACCAGCAGCCAAGTTCCCGGAGCCTACAATGAGCAGTTCTTC. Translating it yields CTSSQVPGAYNEQFF.

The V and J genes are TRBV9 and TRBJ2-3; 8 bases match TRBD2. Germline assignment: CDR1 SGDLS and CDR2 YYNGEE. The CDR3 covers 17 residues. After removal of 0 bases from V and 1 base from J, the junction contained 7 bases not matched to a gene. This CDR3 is CASSVAGGNPGTDTQYF. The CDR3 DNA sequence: TGTGCCAGCAGCGTAGCGGGAGGGAATCCGGGCACAGATACGCAGTATTTT.

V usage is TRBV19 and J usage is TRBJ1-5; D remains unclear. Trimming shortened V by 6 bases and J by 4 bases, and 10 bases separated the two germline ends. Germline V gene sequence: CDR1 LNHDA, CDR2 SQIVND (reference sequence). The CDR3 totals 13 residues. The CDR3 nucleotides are TGTGCCAGTAGGGTGGGAGGGAATCAGCCCCAGCATTTT. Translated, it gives CASRVGGNQPQHF. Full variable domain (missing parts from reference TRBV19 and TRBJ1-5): DGGITQSPKYLFRKEGQNVTLSCEQNLNHDAMYWYRQDPGQGLRLIYYSQIVNDFQKGDIAEGYSVSREKKESFPLTVTSAQKNPTAFYLCASRVGGNQPQHFGDGTRLSIL.

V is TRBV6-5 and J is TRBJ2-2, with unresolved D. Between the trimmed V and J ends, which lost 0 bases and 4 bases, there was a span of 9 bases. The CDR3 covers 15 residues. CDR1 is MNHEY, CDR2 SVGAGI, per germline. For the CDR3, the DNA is TGTGCCAGCAGTTACTCGAGACGCGGCACCGGGGAGCTGTTTTTT. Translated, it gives CASSYSRRGTGELFF.

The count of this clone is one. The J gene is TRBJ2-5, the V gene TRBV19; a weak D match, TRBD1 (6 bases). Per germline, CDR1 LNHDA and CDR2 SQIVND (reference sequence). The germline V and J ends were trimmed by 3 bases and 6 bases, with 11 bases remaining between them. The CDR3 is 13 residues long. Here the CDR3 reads CASSMFTGQTQYF. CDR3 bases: TGTGCCAGTAGTATGTTTACAGGGCAGACCCAGTACTTC.

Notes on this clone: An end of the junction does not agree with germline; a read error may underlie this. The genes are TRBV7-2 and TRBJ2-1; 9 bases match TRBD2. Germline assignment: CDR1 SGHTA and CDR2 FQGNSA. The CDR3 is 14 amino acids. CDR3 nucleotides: TGTGCCAGCAGCCCGAGGAGGGCGGGAGGGCCCTCGGTCTTC. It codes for CASSPRRAGGPSVF.

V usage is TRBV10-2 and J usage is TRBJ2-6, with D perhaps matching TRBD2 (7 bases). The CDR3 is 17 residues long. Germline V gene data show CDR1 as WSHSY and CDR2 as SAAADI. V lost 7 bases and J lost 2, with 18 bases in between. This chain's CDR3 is CASTSGLGGPGANVLTF. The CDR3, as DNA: TGCGCCAGCACTTCGGGCCTCGGGGGGCCTGGGGCCAACGTCCTGACTTTC.

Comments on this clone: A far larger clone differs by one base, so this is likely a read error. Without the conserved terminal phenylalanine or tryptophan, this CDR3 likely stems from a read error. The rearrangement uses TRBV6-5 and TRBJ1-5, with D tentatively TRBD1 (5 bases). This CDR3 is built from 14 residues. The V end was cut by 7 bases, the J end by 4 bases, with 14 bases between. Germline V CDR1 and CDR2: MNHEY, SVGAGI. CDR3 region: CASKAERGNQPQHL. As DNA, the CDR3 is TGTGCCAGCAAGGCTGAGCGGGGGAATCAGCCCCAGCATCTT.

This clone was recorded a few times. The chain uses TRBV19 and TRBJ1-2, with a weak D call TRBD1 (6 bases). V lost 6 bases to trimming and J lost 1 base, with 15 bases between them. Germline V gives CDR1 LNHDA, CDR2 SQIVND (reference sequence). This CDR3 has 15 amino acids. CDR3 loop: CASSPRQDLNYGYTF. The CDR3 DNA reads TGTGCCAGTAGCCCCAGACAGGATCTTAACTATGGCTACACCTTC.

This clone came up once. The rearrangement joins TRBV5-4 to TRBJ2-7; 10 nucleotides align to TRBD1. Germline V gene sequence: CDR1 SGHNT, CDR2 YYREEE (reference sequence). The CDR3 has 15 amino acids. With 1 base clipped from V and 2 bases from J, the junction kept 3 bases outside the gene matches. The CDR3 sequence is CASSLPGTGAYEQYF. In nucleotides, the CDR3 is TGTGCCAGCAGCTTGCCCGGGACAGGGGCCTACGAGCAGTACTTC.